This note documents a single T cell receptor (beta chain) sequence. Losses at the gene ends were 4 bases for V and 0 bases for J; bases not matched to a gene: 2. CDR1 is LNHDA, CDR2 SQIVND, per germline (reference sequence). This CDR3 region has 15 residues. The sample comes from a study of PD-L1 blockade in urothelial cancer. Study context: From about 2014, patients received atezolizumab, given as 1,200 mg intravenously every 3 weeks. Patients' prior chemotherapy regimens numbered 0 to 3. About 90% of the 29 patients were men who had bladder-origin urothelial cancer.

Individual patients had between 1 and 8 samples, taken pretreatment and on-treatment. Some clones are missing from TCRdb's copy, which holds only in-frame ones; the method was immunoSEQ multiplex PCR. The table includes approximately 48,000 clones, approximately 86% detected once. This specimen was PBMCs, taken around atezolizumab (anti-PD-L1) treatment. The receptor was isolated from a man aged 55-75 years with urothelial cancer. The chain couples TRBV19 to TRBJ1-3, with 8 nucleotides matching TRBD1. The CDR3 DNA reads as TGTGCCAGTAGTACGGGACAGGTCTCTGGAAACACCATATATTTT. It is translated as CASSTGQVSGNTIYF. The full variable domain, its missing parts supplied by reference TRBV19 and TRBJ1-3, is DGGITQSPKYLFRKEGQNVTLSCEQNLNHDAMYWYRQDPGQGLRLIYYSQIVNDFQKGDIAEGYSVSREKKESFPLTVTSAQKNPTAFYLCASSTGQVSGNTIYFGEGSWLTVV.